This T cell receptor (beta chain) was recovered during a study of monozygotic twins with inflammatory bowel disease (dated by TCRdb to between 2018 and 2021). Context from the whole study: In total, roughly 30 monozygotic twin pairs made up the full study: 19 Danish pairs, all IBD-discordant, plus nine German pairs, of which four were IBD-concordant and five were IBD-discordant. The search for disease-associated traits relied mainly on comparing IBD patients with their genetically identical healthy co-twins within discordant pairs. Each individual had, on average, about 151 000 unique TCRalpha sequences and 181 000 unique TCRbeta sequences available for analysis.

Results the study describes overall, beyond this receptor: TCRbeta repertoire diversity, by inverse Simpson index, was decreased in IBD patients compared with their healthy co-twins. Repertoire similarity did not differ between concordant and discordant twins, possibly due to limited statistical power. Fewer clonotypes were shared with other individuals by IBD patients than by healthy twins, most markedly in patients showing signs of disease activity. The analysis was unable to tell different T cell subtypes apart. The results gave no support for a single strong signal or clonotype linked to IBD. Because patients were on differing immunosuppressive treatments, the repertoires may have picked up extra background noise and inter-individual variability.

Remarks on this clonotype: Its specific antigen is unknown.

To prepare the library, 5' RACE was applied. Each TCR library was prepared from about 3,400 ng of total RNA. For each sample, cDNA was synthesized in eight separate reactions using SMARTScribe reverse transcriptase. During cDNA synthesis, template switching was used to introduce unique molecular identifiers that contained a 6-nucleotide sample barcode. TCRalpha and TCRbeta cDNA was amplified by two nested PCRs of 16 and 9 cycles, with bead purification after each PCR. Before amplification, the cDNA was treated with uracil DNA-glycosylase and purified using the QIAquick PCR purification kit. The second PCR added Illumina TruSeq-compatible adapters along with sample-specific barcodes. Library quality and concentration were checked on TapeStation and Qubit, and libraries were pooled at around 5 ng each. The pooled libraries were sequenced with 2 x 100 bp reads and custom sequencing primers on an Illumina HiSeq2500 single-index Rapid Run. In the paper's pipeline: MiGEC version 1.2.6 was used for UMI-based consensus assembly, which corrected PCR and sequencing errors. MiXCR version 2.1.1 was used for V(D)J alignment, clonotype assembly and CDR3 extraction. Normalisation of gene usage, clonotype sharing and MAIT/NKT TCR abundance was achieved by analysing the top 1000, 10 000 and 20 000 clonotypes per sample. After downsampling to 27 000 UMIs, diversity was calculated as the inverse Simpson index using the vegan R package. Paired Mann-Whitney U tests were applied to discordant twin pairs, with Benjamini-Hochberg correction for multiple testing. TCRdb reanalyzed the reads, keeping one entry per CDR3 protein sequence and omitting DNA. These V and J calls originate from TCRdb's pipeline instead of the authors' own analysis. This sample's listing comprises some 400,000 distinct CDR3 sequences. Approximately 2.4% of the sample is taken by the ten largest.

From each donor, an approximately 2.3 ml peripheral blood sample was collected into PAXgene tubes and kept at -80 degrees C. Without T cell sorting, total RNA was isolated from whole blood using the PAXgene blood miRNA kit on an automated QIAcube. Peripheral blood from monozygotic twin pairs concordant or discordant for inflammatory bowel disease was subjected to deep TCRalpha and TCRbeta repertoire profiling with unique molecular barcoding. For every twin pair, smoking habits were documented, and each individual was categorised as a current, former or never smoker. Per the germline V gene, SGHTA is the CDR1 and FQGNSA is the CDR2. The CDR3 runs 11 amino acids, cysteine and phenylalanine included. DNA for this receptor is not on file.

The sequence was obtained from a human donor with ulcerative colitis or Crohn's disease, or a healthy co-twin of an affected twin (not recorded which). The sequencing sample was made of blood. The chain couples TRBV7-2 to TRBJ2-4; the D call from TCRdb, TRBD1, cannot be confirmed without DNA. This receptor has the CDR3 CATTDRGIQYF.